This TCR beta chain was profiled in a study of cytomegalovirus exposure and HLA in healthy donors. The table came from immunoSEQ multiplex PCR; TCRdb's copy has only in-frame clones and leaves some out. The repertoire holds 300,000 to 400,000 clones, with about nine tenths as singletons. Study-wide results and caveats: In vitro testing confirmed a few CMV-associated chains as specific for CMV antigens.

Of note for this clone: The antigen is not known.

Per germline, CDR1 WNHNN and CDR2 SYGVQD (reference sequence). Trimming cost V 5 bases and J 7 bases; bases outside gene matches: 7. The CDR3 has 14 residues. The sample was PBMCs. J is TRBJ1-2 and V is TRBV10-1, with TRBD1 matching over 10 bases. The sequence came from a woman between 18 and 29 years old in good health and CMV-seronegative. The CDR3 region has the DNA TGCGCCAGCAGTTCTGACAGGGGGCTTGGTGGCTACACCTTC. Protein: CASSSDRGLGGYTF.